Shown below are 12 T cell receptor beta chains from a single sample sequenced in a study of T cell clones after liver transplantation. Profiling relied on immunoSEQ multiplex PCR, and the TCRdb table lists in-frame clones only, not all of them. Of nearly 25,000 clones listed, roughly 69% were seen once; the top ten hold roughly 2.8%. The material sequenced was CD4+ T cells from blood, taken before liver transplant. These receptors all stem from a human donor who received a liver transplant.

This chain uses TRBV5-1 with TRBJ2-3, with a possible D match to TRBD2 (6 bases). The ends were cut back, 1 base at V and 1 base at J, with 19 bases in the middle. CDR3 length: 18 amino acids. Germline V gene lookup returns CDR1 SGHRS and CDR2 YFSETQ. The CDR3 reads CASSLHAVGGSGTDTQYF. In DNA, the CDR3 is TGCGCCAGCAGCTTGCATGCGGTGGGGGGTAGCGGCACAGATACGCAGTATTTT.

The genes are TRBV7-8 and TRBJ2-7; possibly TRBD2 for D (5 bases). The V gene's germline CDR1 is SGHVS and CDR2 FQNEAQ. The CDR3 sequence is 16 residues long. Trimming removed 5 bases from V and 5 bases from J, with 22 bases in between. CDR3 in DNA: TGTGCCAGCAGCCTCCGCCACGCGGGTTCACGGGACGAGCAGTACGTC. Translated: CASSLRHAGSRDEQYV.

The chain employs TRBV2 and TRBJ1-4; 8 nucleotides align to TRBD1. CDR1 SNHLY and CDR2 FYNNEI come from the germline V gene. The ends lost 6 bases at V and 8 bases at J; junction bases unmatched: 5. CDR3 size: 13 residues. CDR3 in DNA: TGTGCCAGCAGGGGGGACAGGAGCGAAAAACTGTTTTTT. It codes for CASRGDRSEKLFF.

This clone is deemed medium-sized (0.01 to 0.1%). The chain links TRBV19 to TRBJ1-6; tentative D call: TRBD1 (5 bases). Trimming pared 6 bases from V and 0 bases from J, leaving 9 bases between. In germline, CDR1 is LNHDA, CDR2 SQIVND (reference sequence). The CDR3 loop spans 15 amino acids. CDR3 coding DNA: TGTGCCAGTAGGCAGGGAAGCTCCTATAATTCACCCCTCCACTTT. Its protein is CASRQGSSYNSPLHF. Full variable domain (remainder filled in from reference TRBV19 and TRBJ1-6): DGGITQSPKYLFRKEGQNVTLSCEQNLNHDAMYWYRQDPGQGLRLIYYSQIVNDFQKGDIAEGYSVSREKKESFPLTVTSAQKNPTAFYLCASRQGSSYNSPLHFGNGTRLTVT.

The J gene is TRBJ1-2, the V gene TRBV2; weak D call: TRBD1 (5 bases). CDR3 length: 12 residues. V gave up 7 bases and J gave up 7 bases, with 13 bases separating them. Germline V gene sequence: CDR1 SNHLY, CDR2 FYNNEI. The CDR3 is CASTREGTGYTF. As DNA, the CDR3 is TGTGCCAGCACCAGAGAGGGGACTGGCTACACCTTC. Filled out from reference TRBV2 and TRBJ1-2, the complete variable domain reads EPEVTQTPSHQVTQMGQEVILRCVPISNHLYFYWYRQILGQKVEFLVSFYNNEISEKSEIFDDQFSVERPDGSNFTLKIRSTKLEDSAMYFCASTREGTGYTFGSGTRLTVV.

The genes are TRBV6-1 and TRBJ2-5; D not resolved. Trimming shortened V by 2 bases and J by 5 bases, and 9 bases separated the two germline ends. CDR3 length: 13 amino acids. Germline lookup yields CDR1 MNHNS and CDR2 SASEGT. Here the CDR3 reads CASSEIWLETQYF. The CDR3 region has the DNA TGTGCCAGCAGTGAAATATGGTTGGAGACCCAGTACTTC.

The chain combines TRBV29-1 with TRBJ1-2; unclear D gene. The CDR3 is 12 amino acids. Between the trimmed V and J ends, which lost 5 bases and 0 bases, there was a span of 7 bases. Germline CDR1 is SQVTM and CDR2 is ANQGSEA. The CDR3 spells CSVYRTNYGYTF. The CDR3 bases are TGCAGCGTTTACCGCACTAACTATGGCTACACCTTC.

The chain has TRBV7-9 and TRBJ1-1; no reliable D call. This CDR3 is built from 16 residues. CDR1 and CDR2 from the germline V gene are SEHNR and FQNEAQ (reference sequence). V shed 1 base and J shed 0 bases, with 12 bases lying between them. The CDR3 region has the DNA TGTGCCAGCAGCTTAGGTAGGAGTATCCTGAACACTGAAGCTTTCTTT. It encodes CASSLGRSILNTEAFF.

The chain has TRBV29-1 and TRBJ2-7; D is perhaps TRBD1 (6 bases). The CDR3 covers 11 residues. The V end lost 3 bases, the J end lost 5 bases, and 8 bases lay between the germline ends. In germline, CDR1 is SQVTM, CDR2 ANQGSEA. The CDR3 region has the DNA TGCAGCGTTGACAGGGGCCACGAGCAGTACTTC. Translation gives CSVDRGHEQYF.

CDR3 residues: CASSVGVTGELFF. DNA of the CDR3: TGTGCCAGCAGTGTAGGGGTAACCGGGGAGCTGTTTTTT. The rearrangement uses TRBV2 and TRBJ2-2, with D possibly TRBD1 on 5 matching bases. The CDR3 is made up of 13 amino acids. Between the trimmed V and J ends, which lost 4 bases and 5 bases, there was a span of 8 bases. CDR1 and CDR2 from the germline V gene are SNHLY and FYNNEI.

The rearrangement uses TRBV7-2 and TRBJ1-4; TRBD1 matches 10 bases. The CDR3 length is 16 residues. V lost 4 bases and J lost 3; bases outside the gene matches: 5. Per germline, CDR1 SGHTA and CDR2 FQGNSA. The CDR3 coding sequence is TGTGCCAGCAGCTCTGGACAGGGGGATGCTAATGAAAAACTGTTTTTT. Translating gives CASSSGQGDANEKLFF.

This clone was counted between two and nine times. The gene calls are TRBV30 and TRBJ1-3; no reliable D call. The germline V and J ends were trimmed by 4 bases and 2 bases, with 6 bases remaining between them. This CDR3 is built from 12 residues. Germline V gives CDR1 GTSNPN, CDR2 SVGIG (reference sequence). The DNA for the CDR3 is TGTGCCTGGAATCAAGCTGGAAACACCATATATTTT. Its protein is CAWNQAGNTIYF.